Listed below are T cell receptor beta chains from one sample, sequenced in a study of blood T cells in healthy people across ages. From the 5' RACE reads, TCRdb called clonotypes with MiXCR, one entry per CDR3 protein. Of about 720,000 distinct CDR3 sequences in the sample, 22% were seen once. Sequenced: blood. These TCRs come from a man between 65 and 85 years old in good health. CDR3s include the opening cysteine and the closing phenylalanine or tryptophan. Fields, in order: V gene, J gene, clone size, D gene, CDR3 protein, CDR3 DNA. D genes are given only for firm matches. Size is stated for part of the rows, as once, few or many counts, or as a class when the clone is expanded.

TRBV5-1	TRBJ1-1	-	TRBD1	CASSLQPGGSVGTEAFF	TGCGCCAGCAGCTTGCAGCCAGGGGGATCGGTTGGGACTGAAGCTTTCTTT
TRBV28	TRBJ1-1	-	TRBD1	CASSSSSGTGARAFF	TGTGCCAGCAGTTCGTCATCCGGGACAGGGGCGAGAGCTTTCTTT
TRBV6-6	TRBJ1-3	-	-	CASTFTGTAGNTIYF	TGTGCCAGCACCTTCACAGGGACCGCTGGAAACACCATATATTTT
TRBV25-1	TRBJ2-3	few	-	CASSPWGGTAGDTQYF	TGTGCCAGCAGTCCATGGGGCGGGACGGCGGGAGATACGCAGTATTTT
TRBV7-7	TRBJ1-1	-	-	CASSLTVRTEAFF	TGTGCCAGCAGCCTGACAGTACGGACTGAAGCTTTCTTT
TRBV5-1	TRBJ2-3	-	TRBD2	CASSYNMTSGGSPSTDTQYF	TGCGCCAGCAGCTACAACATGACTAGCGGGGGCTCCCCTAGCACAGATACGCAGTATTTT
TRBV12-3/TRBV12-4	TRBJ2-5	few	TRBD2	CASSSPGGGVQETQYF	TGTGCCAGCAGTTCCCCGGGCGGGGGGGTCCAAGAGACCCAGTACTTC
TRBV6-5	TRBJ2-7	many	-	CASSYSSTAYEQYF	TGTGCCAGCAGTTACTCGTCGACAGCCTACGAGCAGTACTTC
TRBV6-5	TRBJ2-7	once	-	CASSKQGLGGNEQYF	TGTGCCAGCAGCAAACAGGGACTGGGGGGGAACGAGCAGTACTTC
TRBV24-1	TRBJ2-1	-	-	CATQVGEQFF	TGTGCCACGCAGGTGGGAGAGCAGTTCTTC
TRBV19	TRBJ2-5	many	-	CASSGRVGKETQYF	TGTGCCAGTAGTGGTAGAGTTGGGAAAGAGACCCAGTACTTC
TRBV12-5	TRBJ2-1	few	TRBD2	CASGSITTSGRYNEQFF	TGTGCTAGTGGTTCCATCACTACTAGCGGGAGATACAATGAGCAGTTCTTC
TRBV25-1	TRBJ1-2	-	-	CASSERDWTERNYGYTF	TGTGCCAGCAGTGAACGAGATTGGACTGAAAGGAACTATGGCTACACCTTC